This is a list of T cell receptor beta chains from one sample in a study of read filtering for tumor transcriptome and immune sequencing. A single record per CDR3 protein comes from TCRdb applying MiXCR to the reads. Of over 45,000 distinct CDR3 sequences in the sample, 20% were seen once. Sequencing was carried out using a population of CD138-negative cells sorted from bone marrow. These receptors were collected from a donor aged 40 or older with multiple myeloma. CDR3s include the opening cysteine and the closing phenylalanine or tryptophan. D genes are given only for firm matches. Expanded clones are given a class, and other clones once, few, many or no size at all.

clone size,D gene,V gene,J gene,CDR3 DNA,CDR3 protein
many,NA,TRBV14,TRBJ2-2,TGTGCCAGCAGCCTCCTCGCGGGGAAGAACACCGGGGAGCTGTTTTTT,CASSLLAGKNTGELFF
many,TRBD1,TRBV6-5,TRBJ1-1,TGTGCCAGCAGTACTACAGGGGCCACTGAAGCTTTCTTT,CASSTTGATEAFF
few,NA,TRBV6-5,TRBJ1-4,TGTGCCAGCAGAGGGAGGGTACGGAACGGAGGCAATGAAAAACTGTTTTTT,CASRGRVRNGGNEKLFF
NA,TRBD1,TRBV29-1,TRBJ1-4,TGCATCGTGGGACAGCCAAATGAAAGACTGTTTTTT,CIVGQPNERLFF
NA,TRBD2,TRBV5-1,TRBJ2-7,TGCGCCAGCAGCCCCAGCGGGGGGTCCTACGAGCAGTACTTC,CASSPSGGSYEQYF
many,NA,TRBV29-1,TRBJ2-7,TGCAGCGTGGGCGCGGGACAGTACGAGCAGTACTTC,CSVGAGQYEQYF
many,NA,TRBV29-1,TRBJ1-1,TGCAGCGTTGACAGGGGCCCTGAAGCTTTCTTT,CSVDRGPEAFF
NA,TRBD1,TRBV19,TRBJ2-3,TGTGCCAGTAGTATATCGACAGGGTCCTTCTACACAGATACGCAGTATTTT,CASSISTGSFYTDTQYF
many,TRBD1,TRBV19,TRBJ2-1,TGTGCCAGTAGTACCGACAGGGGATGGGAGCAGTTCTTC,CASSTDRGWEQFF
many,TRBD1,TRBV20-1,TRBJ2-3,TGCAGTGCTGGTACCGGGACAGGGTTTGCAGATACGCAGTATTTT,CSAGTGTGFADTQYF
NA,NA,TRBV6-5,TRBJ2-7,TGTGCCAGCAGTCGACAGAGCTCCTACGAGCAGTACTTC,CASSRQSSYEQYF
many,NA,TRBV27,TRBJ2-7,TGTGCCAGCAGTTTACAGGGCTCGGGCGAGCAGTACTTC,CASSLQGSGEQYF
many,NA,TRBV11-2,TRBJ2-1,TGTGCCAGCAGCCCGATAGGTGCGGGGATGGGTGAGCAGTTCTTC,CASSPIGAGMGEQFF
NA,NA,TRBV29-1,TRBJ2-3,TGCAGCTCACGGACAGCGAGGACGGATACGCAGTATTTT,CSSRTARTDTQYF
NA,NA,TRBV28,TRBJ1-6,TGTGCCAGCAGCCCCGGGTACGGTGGGGCACCCCTCCACTTT,CASSPGYGGAPLHF
many,NA,TRBV29-1,TRBJ2-7,TGCAGCGTCGAAGGGCCGCGGGGCTCCTACGAGCAGTACTTC,CSVEGPRGSYEQYF
many,TRBD1,TRBV12-3/TRBV12-4,TRBJ1-1,TGTGCCAGCCGGGCAGGGGGCAACACTGAAGCTTTCTTT,CASRAGGNTEAFF
many,NA,TRBV12-3/TRBV12-4,TRBJ2-1,TGTGCCAGCACCCCGGGGAACAATGAGCAGTTCTTC,CASTPGNNEQFF
many,NA,TRBV29-1,TRBJ2-7,TGCAGCGTTAGGGTGGCAGGGGCGAACGAGCAGTACTTC,CSVRVAGANEQYF
many,TRBD2,TRBV5-4,TRBJ2-3,TGTGCCAGCAGCTCCCCCTCGGCGGGAGTTAGCACAGATACGCAGTATTTT,CASSSPSAGVSTDTQYF
many,NA,TRBV20-1,TRBJ2-1,TGCAGTGCTAAGGGGGACTACCGACGTAGTGAGCAGTTCTTC,CSAKGDYRRSEQFF
many,TRBD2,TRBV5-1,TRBJ2-7,TGCGCCAGCAGCTTCCATTCCTTATCTAGCGGGAGGGCCGCCTACGAGCAGTACTTC,CASSFHSLSSGRAAYEQYF
NA,NA,TRBV6-2/TRBV6-3,TRBJ1-5,TGTGCCATCAGTTACTCGTCGAATCAACCCCAGCATTTT,CAISYSSNQPQHF
few,TRBD2,TRBV20-1,TRBJ2-3,TGCAGTGCTAGAGATGTAGCGGGGAGCACAGATACGCAGTATTTT,CSARDVAGSTDTQYF
many,NA,TRBV7-9,TRBJ2-1,TGTGCCAGCAGCTTGATCAATGAGCAGTTCTTC,CASSLINEQFF
many,TRBD2,TRBV5-4,TRBJ2-1,TGTGCCAGCAGTCCTAGCGGGAGACCCTACAATGAGCAGTTCTTC,CASSPSGRPYNEQFF
many,TRBD2,TRBV6-2/TRBV6-3,TRBJ2-5,TGTGCCTGTCTAGCGGAAGAGACCCAGTACTTC,CACLAEETQYF
few,NA,TRBV12-3/TRBV12-4,TRBJ2-4,TGTGCCACCTCCCTAAGCCTCGCCAAAAACATTCAGTACTTC,CATSLSLAKNIQYF
many,NA,TRBV28,TRBJ2-5,TGTGCCACCGCGGACAGAGAGGAGGAGACCCAGTACTTC,CATADREEETQYF
many,NA,TRBV12-3/TRBV12-4,TRBJ1-1,TGTGCCAGCAGTTTAGGGGCAGACACTGAAGCTTTCTTT,CASSLGADTEAFF
medium-sized,NA,TRBV6-1,TRBJ2-1,TGTGCCAGCAGTGAATACATCGGGAGCACCTACAATGAGCAGTTCTTC,CASSEYIGSTYNEQFF
NA,NA,TRBV7-2,TRBJ1-2,TGTGCCAGCAGCCCACGTCTCAGGAGCTACACCTTC,CASSPRLRSYTF
many,NA,TRBV28,TRBJ2-3,TGTGCCAGCGGGGGCTGGGGAGGGAATACAGATACGCAGTATTTT,CASGGWGGNTDTQYF
many,NA,TRBV4-1,TRBJ2-3,TGCGCCAGCAGCCAGGGACTCCCAGATACGCAGTATTTT,CASSQGLPDTQYF
many,NA,TRBV28,TRBJ1-4,TGTGCCAGCAGTTCGCCCCTCGGGGCAGGTGATAATGAAAAACTGTTTTTT,CASSSPLGAGDNEKLFF
few,NA,TRBV18,TRBJ1-5,TGTGCCAGCTCACCAACAACAGGTAACTTGCAGCCCCAGCATTTT,CASSPTTGNLQPQHF
NA,NA,TRBV6-2/TRBV6-3,TRBJ2-5,TGTGCCAGCAGCCGCCCGATGACAGACCAAGAGACCCAGTACTTC,CASSRPMTDQETQYF
many,NA,TRBV21-1,TRBJ2-7,TGTGCCAGCACCAATGCGGACATTTTGAGGAAGCAGTACTTC,CASTNADILRKQYF